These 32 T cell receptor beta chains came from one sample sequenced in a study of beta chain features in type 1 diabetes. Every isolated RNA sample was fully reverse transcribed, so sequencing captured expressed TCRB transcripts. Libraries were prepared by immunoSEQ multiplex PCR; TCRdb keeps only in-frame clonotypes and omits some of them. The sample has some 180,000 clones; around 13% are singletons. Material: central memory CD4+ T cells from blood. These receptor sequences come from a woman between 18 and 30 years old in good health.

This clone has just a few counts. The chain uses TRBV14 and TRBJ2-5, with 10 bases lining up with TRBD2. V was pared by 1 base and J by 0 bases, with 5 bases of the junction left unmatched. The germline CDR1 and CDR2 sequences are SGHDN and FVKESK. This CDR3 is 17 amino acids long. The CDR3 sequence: CASSQVSSGSYQETQYF. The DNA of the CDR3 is TGTGCCAGCAGCCAAGTGTCTAGCGGGAGTTACCAAGAGACCCAGTACTTC. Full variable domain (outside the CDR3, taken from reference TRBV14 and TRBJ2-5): EAGVTQFPSHSVIEKGQTVTLRCDPISGHDNLYWYRRVMGKEIKFLLHFVKESKQDESGMPNNRFLAERTGGTYSTLKVQPAELEDSGVYFCASSQVSSGSYQETQYFGPGTRLLVL.

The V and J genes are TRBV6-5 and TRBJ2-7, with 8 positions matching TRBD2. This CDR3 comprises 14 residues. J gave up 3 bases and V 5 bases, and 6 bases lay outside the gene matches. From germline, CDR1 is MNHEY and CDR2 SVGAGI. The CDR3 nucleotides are TGTGCCAGCAGTAAGCGGGAGACTAACTACGAGCAGTACTTC. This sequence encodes CASSKRETNYEQYF.

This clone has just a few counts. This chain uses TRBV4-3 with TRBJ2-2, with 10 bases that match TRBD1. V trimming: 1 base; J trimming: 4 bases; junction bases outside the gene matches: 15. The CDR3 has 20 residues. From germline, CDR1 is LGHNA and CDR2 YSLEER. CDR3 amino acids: CASSQGRTGGSGGSTGELFF. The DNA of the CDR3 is TGCGCCAGCAGCCAAGGGAGGACAGGGGGATCTGGCGGGAGCACCGGGGAGCTGTTTTTT.

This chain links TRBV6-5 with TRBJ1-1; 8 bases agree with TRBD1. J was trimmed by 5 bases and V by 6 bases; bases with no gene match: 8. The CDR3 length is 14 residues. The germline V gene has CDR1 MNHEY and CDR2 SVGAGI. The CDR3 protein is CASREQGGTTEAFF. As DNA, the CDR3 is TGTGCCAGCAGAGAACAGGGGGGGACTACTGAAGCTTTCTTT.

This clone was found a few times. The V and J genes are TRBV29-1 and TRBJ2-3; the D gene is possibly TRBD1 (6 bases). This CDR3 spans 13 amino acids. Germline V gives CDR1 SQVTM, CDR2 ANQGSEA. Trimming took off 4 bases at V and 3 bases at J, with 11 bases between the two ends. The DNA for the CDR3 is TGCAGCGTTGCAGTAGGGGGAACAGATACGCAGTATTTT. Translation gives CSVAVGGTDTQYF.

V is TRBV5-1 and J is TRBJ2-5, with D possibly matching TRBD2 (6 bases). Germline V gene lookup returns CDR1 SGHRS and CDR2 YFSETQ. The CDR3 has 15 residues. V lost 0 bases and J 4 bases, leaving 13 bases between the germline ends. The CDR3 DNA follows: TGCGCCAGCAGCTTGGTTTCAGGGCGGGGAGAGACCCAGTACTTC. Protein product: CASSLVSGRGETQYF.

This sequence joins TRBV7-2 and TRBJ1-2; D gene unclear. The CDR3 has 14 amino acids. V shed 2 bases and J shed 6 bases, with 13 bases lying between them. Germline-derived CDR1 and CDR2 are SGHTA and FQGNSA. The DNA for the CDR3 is TGTGCCAGCAGCTTAACAATGGTGGCGGATGGCTACACCTTC. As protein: CASSLTMVADGYTF.

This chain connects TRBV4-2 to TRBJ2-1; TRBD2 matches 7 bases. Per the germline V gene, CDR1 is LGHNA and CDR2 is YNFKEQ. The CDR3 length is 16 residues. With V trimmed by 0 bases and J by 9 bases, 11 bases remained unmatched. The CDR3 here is CASSQEGGGLVPEQFF. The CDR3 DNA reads TGTGCCAGCAGCCAAGAGGGAGGAGGACTAGTTCCTGAGCAGTTCTTC.

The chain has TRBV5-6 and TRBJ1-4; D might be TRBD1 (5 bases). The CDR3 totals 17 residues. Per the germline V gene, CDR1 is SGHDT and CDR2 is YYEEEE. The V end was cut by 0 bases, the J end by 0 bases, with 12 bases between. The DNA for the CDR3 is TGTGCCAGCAGCTTGGTCGGGGGAGAGGCAACTAATGAAAAACTGTTTTTT. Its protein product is CASSLVGGEATNEKLFF.

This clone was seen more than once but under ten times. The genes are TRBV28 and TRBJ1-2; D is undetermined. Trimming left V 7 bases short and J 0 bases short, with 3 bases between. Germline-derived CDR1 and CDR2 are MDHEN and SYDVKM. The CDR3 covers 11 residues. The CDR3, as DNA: TGTGCCAGCACCTCTAACTATGGCTACACCTTC. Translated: CASTSNYGYTF.

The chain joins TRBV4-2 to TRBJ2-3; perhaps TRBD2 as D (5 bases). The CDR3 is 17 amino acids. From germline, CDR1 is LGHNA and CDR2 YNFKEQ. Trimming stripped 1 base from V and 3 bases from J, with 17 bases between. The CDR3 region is CASSQVGGWEQTDTQYF. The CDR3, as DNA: TGTGCCAGCAGCCAAGTAGGTGGGTGGGAGCAAACAGATACGCAGTATTTT.

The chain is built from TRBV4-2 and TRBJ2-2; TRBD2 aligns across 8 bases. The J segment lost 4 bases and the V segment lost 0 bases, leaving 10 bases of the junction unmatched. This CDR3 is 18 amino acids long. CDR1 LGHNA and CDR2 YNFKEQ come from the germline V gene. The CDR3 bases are TGTGCCAGCAGCCAAGATTTTGGAGCGGGAGCGGGCACCGGGGAGCTGTTTTTT. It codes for CASSQDFGAGAGTGELFF.

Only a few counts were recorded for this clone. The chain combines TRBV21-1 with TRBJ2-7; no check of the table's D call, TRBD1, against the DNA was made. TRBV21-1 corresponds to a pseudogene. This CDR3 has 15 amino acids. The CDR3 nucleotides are TGTGCCAGCAGCAATGGAGACAGGGGTTCCTACGAGCAGTACTTC. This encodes CASSNGDRGSYEQYF.

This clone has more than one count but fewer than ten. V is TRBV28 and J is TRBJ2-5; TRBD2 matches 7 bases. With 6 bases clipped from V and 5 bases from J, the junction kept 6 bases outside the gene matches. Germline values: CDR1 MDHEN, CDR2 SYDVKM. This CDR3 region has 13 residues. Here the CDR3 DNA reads TGTGCCAGCAGCGCTAGCGGAGTGGAGACCCAGTACTTC. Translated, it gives CASSASGVETQYF.

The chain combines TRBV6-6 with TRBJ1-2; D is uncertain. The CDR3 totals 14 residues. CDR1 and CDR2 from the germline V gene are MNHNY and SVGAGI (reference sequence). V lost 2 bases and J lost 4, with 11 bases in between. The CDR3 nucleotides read TGTGCCAGCAGTTACGAGCGGGGAGTCTATGGCTACACCTTC. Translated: CASSYERGVYGYTF.

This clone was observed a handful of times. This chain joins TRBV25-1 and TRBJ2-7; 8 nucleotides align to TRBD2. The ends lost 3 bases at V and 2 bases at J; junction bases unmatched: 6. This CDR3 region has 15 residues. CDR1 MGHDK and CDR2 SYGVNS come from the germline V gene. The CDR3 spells CASSDSGNPPYEQYF. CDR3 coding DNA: TGTGCCAGCAGTGATAGCGGGAACCCCCCCTACGAGCAGTACTTC.

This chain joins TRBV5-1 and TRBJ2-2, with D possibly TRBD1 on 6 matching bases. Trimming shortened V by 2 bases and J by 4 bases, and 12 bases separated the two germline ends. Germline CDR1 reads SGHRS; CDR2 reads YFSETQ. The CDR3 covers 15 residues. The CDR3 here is CASSFGGQLTGELFF. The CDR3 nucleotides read TGCGCCAGCAGCTTTGGAGGACAGCTCACCGGGGAGCTGTTTTTT. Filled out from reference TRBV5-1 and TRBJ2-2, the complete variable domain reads KAGVTQTPRYLIKTRGQQVTLSCSPISGHRSVSWYQQTPGQGLQFLFEYFSETQRNKGNFPGRFSGRQFSNSRSEMNVSTLELGDSALYLCASSFGGQLTGELFFGEGSRLTVL.

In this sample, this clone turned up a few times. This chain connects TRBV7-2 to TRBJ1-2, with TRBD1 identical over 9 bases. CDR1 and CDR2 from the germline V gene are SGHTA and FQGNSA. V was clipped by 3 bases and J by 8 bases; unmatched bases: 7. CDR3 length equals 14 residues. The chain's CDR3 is CASSFWTGADGYTF. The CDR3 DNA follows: TGTGCCAGCAGCTTCTGGACAGGGGCAGACGGCTACACCTTC.

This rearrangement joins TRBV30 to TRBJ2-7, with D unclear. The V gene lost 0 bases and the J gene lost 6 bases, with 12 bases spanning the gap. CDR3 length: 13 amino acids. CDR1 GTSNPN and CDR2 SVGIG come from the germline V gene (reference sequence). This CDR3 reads CAWSVLVTGEQYF. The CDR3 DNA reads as TGTGCCTGGAGTGTACTCGTCACGGGCGAGCAGTACTTC.

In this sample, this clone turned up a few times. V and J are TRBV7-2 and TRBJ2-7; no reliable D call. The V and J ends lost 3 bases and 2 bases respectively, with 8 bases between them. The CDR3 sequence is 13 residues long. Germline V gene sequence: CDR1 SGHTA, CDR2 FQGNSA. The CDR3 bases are TGTGCCAGCAGCTTTGGGCAAGCCTACGAGCAGTACTTC. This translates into CASSFGQAYEQYF.

In DNA, the CDR3 is TGTGCCAGCAGCGGTAGAAACATTCAGTACTTC. Encoded protein: CASSGRNIQYF. The gene calls are TRBV7-2 and TRBJ2-4; D is undetermined. CDR1 and CDR2 (germline): SGHTA, FQGNSA. This CDR3 has 11 residues. With 5 bases removed from V and 6 bases from J, the gap between germline ends came to 5 bases.

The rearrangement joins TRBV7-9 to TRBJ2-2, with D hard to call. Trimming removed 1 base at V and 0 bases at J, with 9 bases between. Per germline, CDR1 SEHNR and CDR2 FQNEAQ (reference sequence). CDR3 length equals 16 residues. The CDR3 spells CASSLESLSNTGELFF. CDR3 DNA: TGTGCCAGCAGCTTAGAATCTCTTTCGAACACCGGGGAGCTGTTTTTT.

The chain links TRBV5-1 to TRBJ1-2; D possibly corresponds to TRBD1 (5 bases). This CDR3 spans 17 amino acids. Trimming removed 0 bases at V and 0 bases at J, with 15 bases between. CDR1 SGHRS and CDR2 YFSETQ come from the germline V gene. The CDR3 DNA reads TGCGCCAGCAGCTTGGATCTGGGGCCCCAAACTAACTATGGCTACACCTTC. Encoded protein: CASSLDLGPQTNYGYTF.

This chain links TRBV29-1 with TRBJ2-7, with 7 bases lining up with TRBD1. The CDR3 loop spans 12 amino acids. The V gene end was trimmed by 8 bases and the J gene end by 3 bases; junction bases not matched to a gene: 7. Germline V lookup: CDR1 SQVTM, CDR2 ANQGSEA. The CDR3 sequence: CSIRDRVYEQYF. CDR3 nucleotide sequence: TGCAGCATCCGGGACAGAGTCTACGAGCAGTACTTC.

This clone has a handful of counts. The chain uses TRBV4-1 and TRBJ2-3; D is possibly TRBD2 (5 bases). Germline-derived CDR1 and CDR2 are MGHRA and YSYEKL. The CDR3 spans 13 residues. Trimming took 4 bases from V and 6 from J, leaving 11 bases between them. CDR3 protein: CASSPRRGDTQYF. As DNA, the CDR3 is TGCGCCAGCAGCCCGCGACGCGGGGATACGCAGTATTTT.

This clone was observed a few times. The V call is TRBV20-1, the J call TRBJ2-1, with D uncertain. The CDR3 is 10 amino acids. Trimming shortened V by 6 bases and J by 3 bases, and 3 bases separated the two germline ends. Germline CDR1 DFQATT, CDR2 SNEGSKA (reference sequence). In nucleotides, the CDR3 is TGCAGTGCACACTACAATGAGCAGTTCTTC. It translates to CSAHYNEQFF.

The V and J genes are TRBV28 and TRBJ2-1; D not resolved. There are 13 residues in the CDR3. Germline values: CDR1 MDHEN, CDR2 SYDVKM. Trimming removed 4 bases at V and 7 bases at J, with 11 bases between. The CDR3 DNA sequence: TGTGCCAGCAGTTCCCCTCCTATTAATGAGCAGTTCTTC. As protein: CASSSPPINEQFF.

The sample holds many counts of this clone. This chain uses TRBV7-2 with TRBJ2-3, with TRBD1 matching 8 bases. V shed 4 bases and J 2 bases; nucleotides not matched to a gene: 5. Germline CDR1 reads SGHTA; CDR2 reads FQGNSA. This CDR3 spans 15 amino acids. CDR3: CASSSQGAPTDTQYF. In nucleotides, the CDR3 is TGTGCCAGCAGCTCGCAGGGGGCCCCCACAGATACGCAGTATTTT.

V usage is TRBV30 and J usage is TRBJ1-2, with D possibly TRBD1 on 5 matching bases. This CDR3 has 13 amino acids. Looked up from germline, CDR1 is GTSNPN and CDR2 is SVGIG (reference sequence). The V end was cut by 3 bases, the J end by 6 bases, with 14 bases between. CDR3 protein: CAWSPRVPHGYTF. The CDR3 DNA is TGTGCCTGGAGCCCCAGGGTGCCCCATGGCTACACCTTC. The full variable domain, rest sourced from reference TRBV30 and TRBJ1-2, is SQTIHQWPATLVQPVGSPLSLECTVEGTSNPNLYWYRQAAGRGLQLLFYSVGIGQISSEVPQNLSASRPQDRQFILSSKKLLLSDSGFYLCAWSPRVPHGYTFGSGTRLTVV.

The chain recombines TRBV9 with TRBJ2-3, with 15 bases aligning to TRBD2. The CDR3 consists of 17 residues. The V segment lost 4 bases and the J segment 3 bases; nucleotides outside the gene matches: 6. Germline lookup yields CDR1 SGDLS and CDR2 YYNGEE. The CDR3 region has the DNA TGTGCCAGCAGCCTGGGCGGGACTAGCGGGAGGACAGATACGCAGTATTTT. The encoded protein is CASSLGGTSGRTDTQYF.

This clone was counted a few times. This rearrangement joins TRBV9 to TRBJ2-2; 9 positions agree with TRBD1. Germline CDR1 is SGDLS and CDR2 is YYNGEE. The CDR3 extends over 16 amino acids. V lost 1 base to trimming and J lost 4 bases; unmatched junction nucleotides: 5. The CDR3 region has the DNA TGTGCCAGCAGCGTACCCGGGACAGGGACCACCGGGGAGCTGTTTTTT. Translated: CASSVPGTGTTGELFF.

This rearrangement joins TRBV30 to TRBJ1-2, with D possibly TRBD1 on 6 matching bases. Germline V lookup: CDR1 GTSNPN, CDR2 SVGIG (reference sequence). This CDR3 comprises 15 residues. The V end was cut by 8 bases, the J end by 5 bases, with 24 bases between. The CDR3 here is CAHRNPQGQAYGYTF. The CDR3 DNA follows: TGTGCCCACCGCAACCCTCAGGGGCAAGCGTATGGCTACACCTTC. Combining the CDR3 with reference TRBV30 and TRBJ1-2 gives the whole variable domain SQTIHQWPATLVQPVGSPLSLECTVEGTSNPNLYWYRQAAGRGLQLLFYSVGIGQISSEVPQNLSASRPQDRQFILSSKKLLLSDSGFYLCAHRNPQGQAYGYTFGSGTRLTVV.